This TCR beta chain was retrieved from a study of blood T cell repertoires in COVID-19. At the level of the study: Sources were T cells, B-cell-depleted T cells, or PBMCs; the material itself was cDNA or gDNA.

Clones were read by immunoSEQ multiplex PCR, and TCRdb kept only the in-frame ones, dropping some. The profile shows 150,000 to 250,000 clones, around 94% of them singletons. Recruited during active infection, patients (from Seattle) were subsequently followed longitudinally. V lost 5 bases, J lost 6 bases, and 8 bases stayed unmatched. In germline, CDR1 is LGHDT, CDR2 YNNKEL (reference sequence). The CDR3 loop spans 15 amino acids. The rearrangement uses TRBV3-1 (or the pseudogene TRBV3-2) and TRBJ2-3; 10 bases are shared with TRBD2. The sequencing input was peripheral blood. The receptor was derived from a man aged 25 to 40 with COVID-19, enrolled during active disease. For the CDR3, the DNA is TGTGCCAGCAGCTCGACTTATAGCGGGGGGGATACGCAGTATTTT. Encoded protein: CASSSTYSGGDTQYF.